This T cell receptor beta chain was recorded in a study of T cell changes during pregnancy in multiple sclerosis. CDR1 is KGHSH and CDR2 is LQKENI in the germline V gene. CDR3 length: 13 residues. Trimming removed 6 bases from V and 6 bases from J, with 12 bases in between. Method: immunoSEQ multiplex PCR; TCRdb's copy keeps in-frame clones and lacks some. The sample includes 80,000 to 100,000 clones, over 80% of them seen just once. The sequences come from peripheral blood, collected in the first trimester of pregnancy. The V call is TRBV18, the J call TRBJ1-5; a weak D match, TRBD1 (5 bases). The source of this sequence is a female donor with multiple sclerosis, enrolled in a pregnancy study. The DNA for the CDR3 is TGTGCCAGCTCCCAGGGAGGGTCTCAGCCCCAGCATTTT. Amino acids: CASSQGGSQPQHF.